Presented here are 30 T cell receptor beta chains from one specimen sequenced in a study of T-cell reconstitution after alpha-beta-depleted transplantation in children. TCRbeta library construction was performed incorporating unique molecular identifiers. TCRdb re-analysed the PCR reads in MiXCR, keeping a single row per CDR3 protein. Of approximately 430,000 distinct CDR3 sequences listed, 15% to 20% are singletons. The specimen was PBMCs, mostly from graft donor cells, collected 360 days after TCRalphabeta/CD19-depleted stem cell transplant. The receptors derive from a boy under two years old who had a stem cell transplant for Wiskott-Aldrich syndrome, so the T cells may come from the graft donor.

This clonotype was detected ten times or more. The chain joins TRBV7-8 to TRBJ2-3, with 9 bases aligning to TRBD1. The length of the CDR3 is 15 residues. Germline V gene lookup returns CDR1 SGHVS and CDR2 FQNEAQ. V lost 2 bases to trimming and J lost 4 bases; unmatched junction nucleotides: 4. The CDR3: CASSLRTGVADTQYF. CDR3 bases: TGTGCCAGCAGCTTACGGACAGGGGTGGCAGATACGCAGTATTTT. Based on the CDR3 plus reference TRBV7-8 and TRBJ2-3, the full variable domain is GAGVSQSPRYKVAKRGQDVALRCDPISGHVSLFWYQQALGQGPEFLTYFQNEAQLDKSGLPSDRFFAERPEGSVSTLKIQRTQQEDSAVYLCASSLRTGVADTQYFGPGTRLTVL.

CDR3 DNA: TGTGCCAGCAGCCAAAGGCTGGGCAGGGGGGAGTACTTC. Protein: CASSQRLGRGEYF. The chain has TRBV14 and TRBJ2-7, with D possibly TRBD1 on 7 matching bases. The germline gives CDR1 SGHDN, CDR2 FVKESK. The CDR3 is 13 amino acids. V was pared by 2 bases and J by 11 bases, with 16 bases between.

This clonotype appeared a few times. The CDR3, as DNA: TGCGCCAGCAGCCAGGGCTTGGGACTAGCGGGAGACGAGCAGTACTTC. Translation gives CASSQGLGLAGDEQYF. This rearrangement joins TRBV4-3 to TRBJ2-7; 14 bases line up with TRBD2. CDR3 length equals 16 residues. Per the germline V gene, CDR1 is LGHNA and CDR2 is YSLEER. Trimming removed 3 bases from V and 5 bases from J; junction bases left unmatched: 6.

The sample holds a few counts of this clonotype. This sequence joins TRBV6-1 and TRBJ1-2; D call uncertain. The V gene's germline CDR1 is MNHNS and CDR2 SASEGT. The CDR3 spans 15 residues. Trimming removed 6 bases at V and 4 bases at J, with 18 bases between. The DNA for the CDR3 is TGTGCCAGCAGCCTTTTCGCAGGTTCTAGCTATGGCTACACCTTC. Encoded protein: CASSLFAGSSYGYTF.

The chain recombines TRBV29-1 with TRBJ2-1, with D unresolved. This CDR3 spans 10 amino acids. In germline, CDR1 is SQVTM, CDR2 ANQGSEA. The germline V and J ends were trimmed by 6 bases and 5 bases, with 5 bases remaining between them. In nucleotides, the CDR3 is TGCAGCGTGACAAACAATGAGCAGTTCTTC. This gives the protein CSVTNNEQFF.

This clonotype was counted many times. The chain uses TRBV5-1 and TRBJ2-5; the D is unclear. Between the trimmed V and J ends, which lost 4 bases and 1 base, there was a span of 8 bases. Per germline, CDR1 SGHRS and CDR2 YFSETQ. The length of the CDR3 is 13 residues. CDR3 coding DNA: TGCGCCAGCAGCCGACAAGTCCAAGAGACCCAGTACTTC. Protein sequence: CASSRQVQETQYF.

At least ten counts were recorded for this clonotype. V is TRBV28 and J is TRBJ2-1; a weak D match, TRBD1 (6 bases). V lost 5 bases, J lost 2 bases, and 10 bases lay in between. Germline CDR1 is MDHEN and CDR2 is SYDVKM. The CDR3 consists of 14 residues. The CDR3 reads CASSDDRPYNEQFF. The CDR3 coding sequence is TGTGCCAGCAGTGATGACAGGCCCTACAATGAGCAGTTCTTC.

This clonotype was counted a few times. The CDR3 DNA follows: TGCGCCAGCAGCCAGTCCCATGGTCATACGCAGTATTTT. Amino acid sequence: CASSQSHGHTQYF. This chain joins TRBV4-3 and TRBJ2-3, with D uncertain. Germline CDR1 LGHNA, CDR2 YSLEER. V was clipped by 3 bases and J by 7 bases, with 11 bases between them. The CDR3 extends over 13 amino acids.

V is TRBV20-1 and J is TRBJ1-6; TRBD1 agrees at 7 bases. CDR3 length equals 17 residues. Germline CDR1 is DFQATT and CDR2 is SNEGSKA (reference sequence). Trimming removed 0 bases from V and 2 bases from J; junction bases left unmatched: 7. The CDR3 protein is CSAREEGAQTYNSPLHF. For the CDR3, the DNA is TGCAGTGCTAGAGAAGAGGGGGCGCAGACCTATAATTCACCCCTCCACTTT.

This clonotype occurred a few times. The CDR3 nucleotides read TGTGCCAGCAGTTTAAGCCAAGGCAATCAGCCCCAGCATTTT. This sequence encodes CASSLSQGNQPQHF. The chain recombines TRBV12-3 or TRBV12-4 with TRBJ1-5; D remains ambiguous. V lost 2 bases and J lost 2, with 7 bases in between. The length of the CDR3 is 14 residues.

This rearrangement joins TRBV6-2 or TRBV6-3 to TRBJ1-5; unclear D gene. The CDR3 loop spans 12 amino acids. Trimming stripped 1 base from V and 9 bases from J, with 7 bases between. In germline, CDR1 is MNHEY, CDR2 SVGEGT. The CDR3, as DNA: TGTGCCAGCAGTTACTACGGGTCGCCCCAGCATTTT. It encodes CASSYYGSPQHF.

The chain joins TRBV10-3 to TRBJ2-7; 9 positions match TRBD1. Per germline, CDR1 ENHRY and CDR2 SYGVKD. The V gene end was trimmed by 3 bases and the J gene end by 0 bases; junction bases not matched to a gene: 6. The CDR3 contains 16 residues. CDR3 in DNA: TGTGCCATCAGTGACCGCGGACAGGGGAGCTCCTACGAGCAGTACTTC. Its translation: CAISDRGQGSSYEQYF.

This clonotype has only a few counts. The chain uses TRBV5-1 and TRBJ2-1, with D unresolved. This CDR3 comprises 15 residues. The V and J ends lost 0 bases and 9 bases respectively, with 16 bases between them. The germline CDR1 and CDR2 sequences are SGHRS and YFSETQ. The CDR3 region is CASSLGVSLITEQFF. The CDR3 DNA reads as TGCGCCAGCAGCTTGGGGGTTTCACTAATCACTGAGCAGTTCTTC.

This clonotype was seen many times. The V gene is TRBV5-5, the J gene TRBJ2-3, with TRBD1 matching 7 bases. The V segment lost 7 bases and the J segment 2 bases; nucleotides outside the gene matches: 13. The CDR3 contains 16 residues. Germline-derived CDR1 and CDR2 are SGHKS and YYEKEE (reference sequence). This chain's CDR3 is CASYGDSLSYTDTQYF. The DNA of the CDR3 is TGTGCCAGCTACGGGGACAGCCTGTCTTACACAGATACGCAGTATTTT.

V gene TRBV5-1 combines with J gene TRBJ2-2, with TRBD2 matching 10 bases. CDR1 is SGHRS, CDR2 YFSETQ, per germline. CDR3 length: 16 amino acids. After removal of 0 bases from V and 5 bases from J, the junction contained 4 bases not matched to a gene. The CDR3 sequence is CASSLAQAGGTGELFF. The CDR3, as DNA: TGCGCCAGCAGCTTGGCCCAAGCGGGAGGGACCGGGGAGCTGTTTTTT.

The DNA of the CDR3 is TGTGCCACCAGCAGCGTCAGTTCCTACGAGCAGTACTTC. Translated, it gives CATSSVSSYEQYF. The chain uses TRBV15 and TRBJ2-7; D unclear. The CDR3 loop spans 13 amino acids. The germline V gene has CDR1 LNHNV and CDR2 YYDKDF (reference sequence). With 3 bases removed from V and 1 base from J, the gap between germline ends came to 7 bases. Together with reference TRBV15 and TRBJ2-7, the CDR3 gives the full variable domain: DAMVIQNPRYQVTQFGKPVTLSCSQTLNHNVMYWYQQKSSQAPKLLFHYYDKDFNNEADTPDNFQSRRPNTSFCFLDIRSPGLGDTAMYLCATSSVSSYEQYFGPGTRLTVT.

This chain joins TRBV15 and TRBJ2-3; D is perhaps TRBD2 (7 bases). CDR1 is LNHNV and CDR2 is YYDKDF in the germline V gene (reference sequence). The V and J ends lost 0 bases and 4 bases respectively, with 17 bases between them. This CDR3 comprises 17 residues. Here the CDR3 DNA reads TGTGCCACCAGCAGAGAATTTGGTGGGGGGGCCTCAGATACGCAGTATTTT. It yields the protein CATSREFGGGASDTQYF. The entire variable domain, with the rest obtained from reference TRBV15 and TRBJ2-3, is as follows: DAMVIQNPRYQVTQFGKPVTLSCSQTLNHNVMYWYQQKSSQAPKLLFHYYDKDFNNEADTPDNFQSRRPNTSFCFLDIRSPGLGDTAMYLCATSREFGGGASDTQYFGPGTRLTVL.

The chain joins TRBV24-1 to TRBJ2-2; 7 positions agree with TRBD1. This CDR3 region has 15 residues. Germline values: CDR1 KGHDR, CDR2 SFDVKD. Trimming removed 5 bases from V and 2 bases from J; junction bases left unmatched: 4. The chain's CDR3 is CATSATGDNTGELFF. The CDR3 DNA reads TGTGCCACCAGTGCCACAGGGGATAACACCGGGGAGCTGTTTTTT.

This clonotype occurred a few times. This chain uses TRBV27 with TRBJ2-1; TRBD2 matches 11 bases. This CDR3 has 16 residues. The V gene end was trimmed by 5 bases and the J gene end by 8 bases; junction bases not matched to a gene: 11. CDR1 and CDR2 from the germline V gene are MNHEY and SMNVEV (reference sequence). In DNA form, the CDR3 reads TGTGCCAGCAGTCCCTTAGCGGGGGGGGTTTTCGATGAGCAGTTCTTC. Translation gives CASSPLAGGVFDEQFF.

This clonotype turned up a few times. The chain is built from TRBV6-5 and TRBJ2-7, with D possibly matching TRBD2 (5 bases). V lost 0 bases, J lost 4 bases, and 13 bases lay in between. Germline CDR1 is MNHEY and CDR2 is SVGAGI. This CDR3 comprises 15 residues. Here the CDR3 DNA reads TGTGCCAGCAGTTACTCGCCGGACTTCCTATACGAGCAGTACTTC. This translates into CASSYSPDFLYEQYF.

This clonotype was seen ten or more times. The gene calls are TRBV12-3 or TRBV12-4 and TRBJ2-4; no firm D call. Trimming took 6 bases from V and 0 from J, leaving 15 bases between them. The CDR3 runs 16 residues. The CDR3 DNA sequence: TGTGCCAGCAGCCGCACAGTATCTCTAGCCAAAAACATTCAGTACTTC. As protein: CASSRTVSLAKNIQYF.

The sample holds many counts of this clonotype. V usage is TRBV12-3 or TRBV12-4 and J usage is TRBJ2-5; 7 bases match TRBD1. This CDR3 has 13 residues. Losses at the gene ends were 8 bases for V and 5 bases for J; bases not matched to a gene: 8. DNA of the CDR3: TGTGCCAGCGCACAGGGGCTGGGGGAGACCCAGTACTTC. Translating it yields CASAQGLGETQYF.

The chain has TRBV6-5 and TRBJ1-6; a weak D match, TRBD1 (6 bases). Germline CDR1 reads MNHEY; CDR2 reads SVGAGI. The ends were cut back, 2 bases at V and 10 bases at J, with 15 bases in the middle. This CDR3 contains 15 residues. The CDR3 protein is CASSYGGRGQSPLHF. CDR3 sequence (DNA): TGTGCCAGCAGTTACGGTGGCAGGGGACAATCACCCCTCCACTTT.

The J gene is TRBJ2-5, the V gene TRBV6-2 or TRBV6-3; no definite D call. The germline CDR1 and CDR2 sequences are MNHEY and SVGEGT. V was shortened by 6 bases and J by 3 bases, with 8 bases between the two germline ends. This CDR3 spans 12 amino acids. The CDR3 spells CASRNREETQYF. The CDR3 DNA is TGTGCCAGCAGGAATAGGGAAGAGACCCAGTACTTC.

CDR3 sequence (DNA): TGTGCCAGCACCCTGAGGGGAGATGAGCAGTTCTTC. This gives the protein CASTLRGDEQFF. The chain recombines TRBV5-6 with TRBJ2-1; possibly TRBD1 or TRBD2 for D (5 bases each). Germline CDR1 and CDR2: SGHDT and YYEEEE. Trimming shortened V by 6 bases and J by 8 bases, and 12 bases separated the two germline ends. The CDR3 runs 12 residues.

This chain joins TRBV11-2 and TRBJ2-5; D unclear. The germline V gene has CDR1 SGHAT and CDR2 FQNNGV. The CDR3 extends over 15 amino acids. V was trimmed by 3 bases and J by 5 bases, leaving 16 bases between them. The DNA for the CDR3 is TGTGCCAGCAGCTTCTTTAGGGTCACCGGGGAGACCCAGTACTTC. Its translation is CASSFFRVTGETQYF.

The chain recombines TRBV4-3 with TRBJ2-7, with TRBD1 matching over 9 bases. The CDR3 has 14 residues. The V and J ends lost 0 bases and 3 bases, in that order; junction bases with no gene match: 0. The V gene's germline CDR1 is LGHNA and CDR2 YSLEER. CDR3 in DNA: TGCGCCAGCAGCCAAGAGACAGGGGGCTACGAGCAGTACTTC. Amino acids: CASSQETGGYEQYF.

This clonotype occurred a few times. Written as DNA, the CDR3 is TGTGCCAGCAGCTTGTCGGCCGGGACAGGGTATTTCACAGATACGCAGTATTTT. This sequence encodes CASSLSAGTGYFTDTQYF. This rearrangement joins TRBV5-4 to TRBJ2-3, with TRBD1 matching 9 bases. The CDR3 has 18 amino acids. CDR1 is SGHNT and CDR2 is YYREEE in the germline V gene (reference sequence). Trimming at V came to 1 base and at J to 2 bases, leaving 11 bases not matched to a gene.

This sequence joins TRBV19 and TRBJ2-7; 9 nucleotides align to TRBD1. The CDR3 has 15 amino acids. The germline CDR1 and CDR2 sequences are LNHDA and SQIVND (reference sequence). V lost 3 bases and J lost 3; bases outside the gene matches: 6. The CDR3 coding sequence is TGTGCCAGTAGTATTGGGACAGGGTCCCACTACGAGCAGTACTTC. Translated, it gives CASSIGTGSHYEQYF.

This clonotype turned up a few times. The rearrangement uses TRBV28 and TRBJ2-5; 8 bases agree with TRBD1. This CDR3 comprises 15 residues. Looked up from germline, CDR1 is MDHEN and CDR2 is SYDVKM. V shed 3 bases, J shed 3 bases, and the junction held 6 bases outside the gene matches. For the CDR3, the DNA is TGTGCCAGCAGTTTGGGCAGGGGGCGAAAAGAGACCCAGTACTTC. It is translated as CASSLGRGRKETQYF.